This TCR beta chain was documented in a study of CD8 T cells in Susac syndrome. Random hexamers were used to reverse transcribe the RNA input (roughly 0.5 to 1 ug). MiXCR, run by TCRdb on the immunoSEQ multiplex PCR reads, gives a single entry per CDR3 protein. The sample gives fewer than 150,000 distinct CDR3 sequences, about 92% of which show up once; just under 0.095% is in the top ten. V dropped 2 bases and J dropped 1 base, with 6 bases sitting between them. CDR3 length: 14 amino acids. Germline CDR1 and CDR2: ENHRY and SYGVKD. The clonotype comes from a human donor with multiple sclerosis. The chain is built from TRBV10-3 and TRBJ2-4; D might be TRBD1 (5 bases). Sample: CD4+ T cells from PBMCs. CDR3 loop: CAISEGAAKNIQYF. In nucleotides, the CDR3 is TGTGCCATCAGTGAGGGGGCCGCCAAAAACATTCAGTACTTC.